These 14 T cell receptor beta chains originate from one sample sequenced in a study of PD-1 blockade in mismatch repair-deficient tumors. Sequenced by immunoSEQ multiplex PCR; TCRdb stores in-frame clones only, minus some. This table holds 60,000 to 65,000 clones, 70% to 90% found once. Here the sequenced sample was peripheral blood, taken 52 weeks after starting pembrolizumab. The receptors here all came from an adult with mismatch repair-deficient cancer.

The chain recombines TRBV15 with TRBJ1-5; 7 nucleotides align to TRBD1. Losses at the gene ends were 3 bases for V and 1 base for J; bases not matched to a gene: 0. This CDR3 region has 14 residues. From germline, CDR1 is LNHNV and CDR2 YYDKDF (reference sequence). The CDR3 DNA follows: TGTGCCACCAGCAGGGACAGGAGCAATCAGCCCCAGCATTTT. This gives the protein CATSRDRSNQPQHF.

The V call is TRBV6-1, the J call TRBJ2-3, with 7 positions matching TRBD1. The CDR3 has 14 amino acids. V was pared by 2 bases and J by 4 bases, with 3 bases of the junction left unmatched. Germline CDR1 is MNHNS and CDR2 is SASEGT. The CDR3 region is CASSELTGPDTQYF. CDR3 in DNA: TGTGCCAGCAGTGAACTGACAGGGCCAGATACGCAGTATTTT.

The gene calls are TRBV7-9 and TRBJ2-4; D may be TRBD1 or TRBD2 (5 bases each). The CDR3 spans 19 residues. The germline V gene has CDR1 SEHNR and CDR2 FQNEAQ (reference sequence). Deletions cut 2 bases from V and 7 bases from J, with 27 bases between. In DNA form, the CDR3 reads TGTGCCAGCAGCTTAATTTCGGTCGGGGTTCGACAGAGGAGGAACATTCAGTACTTC. This translates into CASSLISVGVRQRRNIQYF.

The chain is built from TRBV4-1 and TRBJ2-2; a weak D match, TRBD1 (6 bases). V lost 5 bases and J lost 3, with 10 bases in between. In germline, CDR1 is MGHRA, CDR2 YSYEKL. The CDR3 has 14 amino acids. The CDR3 DNA follows: TGCGCCAGCAGCATGGGACAAGACACCGGGGAGCTGTTTTTT. Its translation: CASSMGQDTGELFF.

This chain joins TRBV9 and TRBJ2-1, with D uncertain. The CDR3 covers 19 residues. Germline CDR1 reads SGDLS; CDR2 reads YYNGEE. The ends were cut back, 0 bases at V and 2 bases at J, with 21 bases in the middle. CDR3 bases: TGTGCCAGCAGCGTAGAGGCCCTCGGATTGGGCGGAGCCTACAATGAGCAGTTCTTC. This translates into CASSVEALGLGGAYNEQFF.

V and J are TRBV14 and TRBJ2-7; maybe TRBD1 (6 bases). The CDR3 loop spans 16 amino acids. With 0 bases removed from V and 4 bases from J, the gap between germline ends came to 16 bases. The germline CDR1 and CDR2 sequences are SGHDN and FVKESK. The CDR3 DNA reads as TGTGCCAGCAGCCAAGAGCGCACAGGGCCAGCGTACGAGCAGTACTTC. Its protein is CASSQERTGPAYEQYF.

This clone was seen only a few times. The chain joins TRBV6-5 to TRBJ2-2; no definite D call. The CDR3 is 13 residues long. Between the trimmed V and J ends, which lost 9 bases and 6 bases, there was a span of 14 bases. Germline V CDR1 and CDR2: MNHEY, SVGAGI. DNA for the CDR3: TGTGCCAGTTCAGGTGCATTGGCCGGGGAGCTGTTTTTT. Its translation: CASSGALAGELFF.

As for this clone: One junction end disagrees with the germline gene, perhaps due to a read error. This chain uses TRBV19 with TRBJ2-7; 9 bases agree with TRBD2. This CDR3 spans 15 amino acids. Germline V lookup: CDR1 LNHDA, CDR2 SQIVND (reference sequence). The CDR3 protein is CASSILAGTSHEQYF. The DNA for the CDR3 is TGTGCCAGTAGTATCCTAGCGGGAACCTCCCACGAGCAGTACTTC. Based on the CDR3 plus reference TRBV19 and TRBJ2-7, the full variable domain is DGGITQSPKYLFRKEGQNVTLSCEQNLNHDAMYWYRQDPGQGLRLIYYSQIVNDFQKGDIAEGYSVSREKKESFPLTVTSAQKNPTAFYLCASSILAGTSHEQYFGPGTRLTVT.

The V call is TRBV7-9, the J call TRBJ2-7, with D tentatively TRBD1 or TRBD2 (5 bases each). V shed 4 bases and J shed 5 bases, with 15 bases lying between them. The CDR3 is made up of 14 amino acids. Germline V gives CDR1 SEHNR, CDR2 FQNEAQ (reference sequence). The CDR3, as DNA: TGTGCCAGCAGCTCCGGGACGGTAAATCACGAGCAGTACTTC. It translates to CASSSGTVNHEQYF.

As regards this clone: This sample includes further DNA sequences coding for the same CDR3. The gene calls are TRBV6-4 and TRBJ2-1, with 9 bases that match TRBD2. The V segment lost 0 bases and the J segment 4 bases; nucleotides outside the gene matches: 1. From germline, CDR1 is MRHNA and CDR2 SNTAGT. This CDR3 is 15 amino acids long. The CDR3 DNA reads as TGTGCCAGCAGTGACTCTAGCGGGAGTTACAATGAGCAGTTCTTC. This codes for CASSDSSGSYNEQFF.

The chain uses TRBV19 and TRBJ1-5, with 7 bases aligning to TRBD1. CDR1 LNHDA and CDR2 SQIVND come from the germline V gene (reference sequence). The CDR3 has 16 amino acids. V was pared by 4 bases and J by 0 bases, with 6 bases of the junction left unmatched. CDR3 residues: CASSKPGQYSNQPQHF. The CDR3, as DNA: TGTGCCAGTAGTAAGCCGGGACAGTATAGCAATCAGCCCCAGCATTTT. The full variable domain, rest sourced from reference TRBV19 and TRBJ1-5, is DGGITQSPKYLFRKEGQNVTLSCEQNLNHDAMYWYRQDPGQGLRLIYYSQIVNDFQKGDIAEGYSVSREKKESFPLTVTSAQKNPTAFYLCASSKPGQYSNQPQHFGDGTRLSIL.

The V gene is TRBV7-9, the J gene TRBJ1-2; the match to TRBD1 covers 10 bases. Germline CDR1 SEHNR, CDR2 FQNEAQ (reference sequence). The CDR3 is made up of 15 amino acids. The J segment lost 7 bases and the V segment lost 6 bases, leaving 11 bases of the junction unmatched. The CDR3 nucleotides read TGTGCCAGCAGGAGCCGGGACAGGGGAGAGGTTGGCTACACCTTC. This sequence encodes CASRSRDRGEVGYTF.

The chain couples TRBV28 to TRBJ2-1; D remains unclear. The V end lost 5 bases, the J end lost 5 bases, and 7 bases lay between the germline ends. The CDR3 is 12 amino acids. The V gene's germline CDR1 is MDHEN and CDR2 SYDVKM. The CDR3: CASSTGDNEQFF. The CDR3 bases are TGTGCCAGCAGTACCGGTGACAATGAGCAGTTCTTC.

The rearrangement joins TRBV4-1 to TRBJ1-2, with D possibly matching TRBD1 (5 bases). V lost 1 base and J 4 bases, leaving 16 bases between the germline ends. This CDR3 is 16 amino acids long. In germline, CDR1 is MGHRA, CDR2 YSYEKL. The DNA for the CDR3 is TGCGCCAGCAGCCAAGCCCAGGGCAGGTCTAGCTATGGCTACACCTTC. Amino acid sequence: CASSQAQGRSSYGYTF.